One and the same sample provided the 26 T cell receptor beta chains below, sequenced in a study of T cells in Graves' hyperthyroidism and ophthalmopathy. Researchers amplified the TCR beta CDR3 regions from RNA transcripts. An initial round of RT-PCR targeting the TCR CDR3 relied on the HTBI primer set. TCRdb independently ran MiXCR on the multiplex PCR reads; one entry per CDR3 protein. Seen here are about 590,000 distinct CDR3 sequences, 13% to 15% observed once, and the top ten hold 7.1%. The sample comprised blood. Receptors originate from a woman under 30 with Graves' ophthalmopathy.

This chain joins TRBV6-1 and TRBJ2-7, with TRBD2 matching 9 bases. CDR1 and CDR2 from the germline V gene are MNHNS and SASEGT. The junction had 7 bases not matched to a gene; V was cut back by 3 bases and J by 4 bases. This CDR3 contains 15 residues. The CDR3 sequence: CASSDRPSGMYEQYF. The CDR3 DNA reads as TGTGCCAGCAGTGACCGGCCTAGCGGGATGTACGAGCAGTACTTC.

This clonotype showed up many times. The J gene is TRBJ2-7, the V gene TRBV7-9; D possibly corresponds to TRBD2 (6 bases). Germline assignment: CDR1 SEHNR and CDR2 FQNEAQ (reference sequence). The ends were cut back, 1 base at V and 1 base at J, with 20 bases in the middle. The CDR3 spans 18 residues. CDR3 sequence: CASSLDGSSSRGSYEQYF. CDR3 nucleotides: TGTGCCAGCAGCTTAGACGGGAGTAGTTCAAGGGGATCCTACGAGCAGTACTTC.

The CDR3 spells CASSQDRIGTWASTEAFF. CDR3 bases: TGCGCCAGCAGCCAAGATCGAATCGGGACTTGGGCATCCACTGAAGCTTTCTTT. The chain joins TRBV4-1 to TRBJ1-1, with D possibly being TRBD1 (5 bases). This CDR3 has 18 residues. Between the trimmed V and J ends, which lost 0 bases and 4 bases, there was a span of 21 bases. Per the germline V gene, CDR1 is MGHRA and CDR2 is YSYEKL.

This clonotype was detected many times. The chain is built from TRBV6-5 and TRBJ1-2; 8 positions agree with TRBD1. CDR1 is MNHEY, CDR2 SVGAGI, per germline. V was clipped by 2 bases and J by 4 bases; unmatched bases: 3. CDR3 length equals 14 residues. The CDR3 nucleotides are TGTGCCAGCAGTTACCGGACAGGGTCCTATGGCTACACCTTC. It codes for CASSYRTGSYGYTF.

V is TRBV19 and J is TRBJ2-7; D not resolved. Trimming removed 6 bases from V and 0 bases from J, with 12 bases in between. There are 14 residues in the CDR3. CDR1 and CDR2 from the germline V gene are LNHDA and SQIVND (reference sequence). The CDR3 DNA sequence: TGTGCCAGTAGGAAGTCCCCCTCCTCCTACGAGCAGTACTTC. Translating it yields CASRKSPSSYEQYF.

At least ten counts were recorded for this clonotype. The chain carries TRBV20-1 and TRBJ2-7; 8 positions match TRBD2. V gave up 0 bases and J gave up 2 bases; unmatched junction bases: 3. This CDR3 has 14 amino acids. From germline, CDR1 is DFQATT and CDR2 SNEGSKA (reference sequence). CDR3: CSARDRGGAYEQYF. The CDR3 DNA sequence: TGCAGTGCTAGAGATCGGGGGGGAGCCTACGAGCAGTACTTC.

This chain joins TRBV2 and TRBJ2-4; D gene ambiguous. CDR1 SNHLY and CDR2 FYNNEI come from the germline V gene. The V gene lost 6 bases and the J gene lost 7 bases, with 25 bases spanning the gap. The CDR3 contains 17 residues. CDR3 sequence: CASSPVGVGDFSNIQYF. CDR3 DNA sequence: TGTGCCAGCAGCCCTGTAGGAGTGGGCGACTTCTCGAACATTCAGTACTTC.

This chain connects TRBV7-6 to TRBJ2-7; 7 nucleotides match TRBD1. CDR3 length: 15 residues. From germline, CDR1 is SGHVS and CDR2 FNYEAQ. Losses at the gene ends were 5 bases for V and 0 bases for J; bases not matched to a gene: 7. The CDR3 DNA is TGTGCCAGCAGCCGCGCACAGGGGAGCTCCTACGAGCAGTACTTC. Translated: CASSRAQGSSYEQYF.

This clonotype has just one count. A much larger clone differs by one base, so this may be a read error. The CDR3 sequence is CASSVETGDDQYF. Written as DNA, the CDR3 is TGTGCCAGCAGCGTAGAAACCGGGGACGACCAGTACTTC. V and J are TRBV9 and TRBJ2-5; D possibly uses TRBD1 or TRBD2 (5 bases each). CDR1 is SGDLS, CDR2 YYNGEE, per germline. This CDR3 comprises 13 residues. Trimming pared 0 bases from V and 10 bases from J, leaving 13 bases between.

There are many counts of this clonotype. The chain employs TRBV10-3 and TRBJ1-2; no clear D gene. The length of the CDR3 is 14 residues. Trimming removed 3 bases from V and 7 bases from J, with 15 bases in between. Per germline, CDR1 ENHRY and CDR2 SYGVKD. DNA for the CDR3: TGTGCCATCAGTGACAATGGGCCACTCACTGGCTACACCTTC. This codes for CAISDNGPLTGYTF.

This clonotype was seen a few times. The CDR3 DNA follows: TGTGCCAGCAAGGAACTAGCGGGACCGTGCACAGATACGCAGTATTTT. Protein: CASKELAGPCTDTQYF. The chain has TRBV28 and TRBJ2-3, with 10 nucleotides matching TRBD2. Trimming at V came to 7 bases and at J to 1 base, leaving 8 bases not matched to a gene. The CDR3 totals 16 residues. CDR1 is MDHEN and CDR2 is SYDVKM in the germline V gene.

This clonotype was seen a handful of times. The rearrangement links TRBV19 to TRBJ2-5, with D unclear. CDR1 is LNHDA, CDR2 SQIVND, per germline (reference sequence). Trimming shortened V by 3 bases and J by 5 bases, and 10 bases separated the two germline ends. This CDR3 is built from 13 residues. The CDR3 region has the DNA TGTGCCAGTAGTATTGGGGTTCGCGAGACCCAGTACTTC. As protein: CASSIGVRETQYF.

This clonotype has at least ten counts. The chain recombines TRBV12-3 or TRBV12-4 with TRBJ2-1, with D unresolved. CDR3 size: 11 residues. The germline V and J ends were trimmed by 6 bases and 6 bases, with 6 bases remaining between them. The CDR3 loop is CASSLSNEQFF. As DNA, the CDR3 is TGTGCCAGCAGCTTAAGCAATGAGCAGTTCTTC.

This clonotype appeared a few times. The genes are TRBV11-2 and TRBJ2-2, with a possible D match to TRBD2 (5 bases). Trimming took 5 bases from V and 4 from J, leaving 14 bases between them. The germline CDR1 and CDR2 sequences are SGHAT and FQNNGV. The CDR3 consists of 15 residues. The CDR3 DNA reads TGTGCCAGCAGCCGGGGATTTTTGGGCACCGGGGAGCTGTTTTTT. It codes for CASSRGFLGTGELFF.

The chain carries TRBV9 and TRBJ1-4; D call uncertain. CDR1 and CDR2 (germline): SGDLS, YYNGEE. V gave up 3 bases and J gave up 6 bases, with 6 bases separating them. CDR3 length: 12 residues. The chain's CDR3 is CASSGTDEKLFF. For the CDR3, the DNA is TGTGCCAGCAGCGGGACGGATGAAAAACTGTTTTTT. The whole variable domain, remainder taken from reference TRBV9 and TRBJ1-4, is DSGVTQTPKHLITATGQRVTLRCSPRSGDLSVYWYQQSLDQGLQFLIQYYNGEERAKGNILERFSAQQFPDLHSELNLSSLELGDSALYFCASSGTDEKLFFGSGTQLSVL.

The chain employs TRBV20-1 and TRBJ2-1, with TRBD1 matching 9 bases. The ends lost 0 bases at V and 1 base at J; junction bases unmatched: 16. This CDR3 spans 20 amino acids. Germline-derived CDR1 and CDR2 are DFQATT and SNEGSKA (reference sequence). The CDR3 DNA reads as TGCAGTGCTAGAGATCCTCGGACAGGGGCTATGTTTAGGTCCTACAATGAGCAGTTCTTC. Translation gives CSARDPRTGAMFRSYNEQFF.

In its sample, this clonotype was seen many times. The chain carries TRBV28 and TRBJ1-1, with 8 bases that match TRBD1. Germline V gene data show CDR1 as MDHEN and CDR2 as SYDVKM. The CDR3 runs to 14 residues. Trimming cost V 4 bases and J 6 bases; bases outside gene matches: 7. The CDR3 DNA follows: TGTGCCAGCAGTTCGACAGGGGAGGCCCCTGAAGCTTTCTTT. This translates into CASSSTGEAPEAFF.

This clonotype appeared many times. V usage is TRBV7-9 and J usage is TRBJ2-5, with 10 bases lining up with TRBD2. The CDR3 sequence is 18 residues long. Germline V gives CDR1 SEHNR, CDR2 FQNEAQ (reference sequence). With 6 bases clipped from V and 5 bases from J, the junction kept 18 bases outside the gene matches. The CDR3 DNA reads as TGTGCCAGCAGGTCATTAGCGGGAGGCGCTATCTGGGAGGAGACCCAGTACTTC. Protein: CASRSLAGGAIWEETQYF.

This clonotype was detected many times. CDR3 in amino acids: CASSLRNRVNTEAFF. The DNA of the CDR3 is TGTGCCAGCAGTTTACGCAACAGGGTGAACACTGAAGCTTTCTTT. The V call is TRBV12-3 or TRBV12-4, the J call TRBJ1-1, with D perhaps matching TRBD1 (6 bases). Trimming pared 2 bases from V and 0 bases from J, leaving 10 bases between. The CDR3 covers 15 residues.

This clonotype came up many times. The chain combines TRBV6-5 with TRBJ2-7, with D unclear. Trimming pared 2 bases from V and 5 bases from J, leaving 13 bases between. The CDR3 covers 14 residues. Looked up from germline, CDR1 is MNHEY and CDR2 is SVGAGI. The CDR3 sequence is CASSYQPEHHEQYF. CDR3 nucleotides: TGTGCCAGCAGTTACCAGCCGGAACACCACGAGCAGTACTTC.

This chain uses TRBV5-6 with TRBJ1-5; D not resolved. This CDR3 contains 16 residues. Germline V gene sequence: CDR1 SGHDT, CDR2 YYEEEE. V was cut by 1 base and J by 2 bases, with 13 bases left in between. The CDR3 nucleotides read TGTGCCAGCAGCTTGCTTTCGGGGATTGGCAATCAGCCCCAGCATTTT. This sequence encodes CASSLLSGIGNQPQHF.

At least ten counts were recorded for this clonotype. V is TRBV6-1 and J is TRBJ2-5; no firm D call. The CDR3 spans 11 residues. Trimming removed 3 bases at V and 5 bases at J, with 4 bases between. Germline-derived CDR1 and CDR2 are MNHNS and SASEGT. CDR3 residues: CASSESETQYF. CDR3 nucleotide sequence: TGTGCCAGCAGTGAGAGCGAGACCCAGTACTTC.

This clonotype was counted only a few times. The CDR3 region is CASSVGTPGEQYF. The DNA for the CDR3 is TGTGCCAGCAGCGTAGGGACCCCTGGGGAGCAGTACTTC. This chain connects TRBV9 to TRBJ2-7; no clear D. V was clipped by 0 bases and J by 7 bases, with 11 bases between them. In germline, CDR1 is SGDLS, CDR2 YYNGEE. The length of the CDR3 is 13 residues.

The chain is built from TRBV19 and TRBJ1-4, with D tentatively TRBD1 (5 bases). CDR3 length equals 14 residues. Germline values: CDR1 LNHDA, CDR2 SQIVND (reference sequence). With 9 bases removed from V and 7 bases from J, the gap between germline ends came to 18 bases. CDR3 amino acids: CASCDGASAEKLFF. CDR3 in DNA: TGTGCCAGCTGTGATGGGGCGTCGGCTGAAAAACTGTTTTTT.

CDR3 in amino acids: CASSQPGQGAYGYTF. CDR3 nucleotide sequence: TGTGCCAGCAGCCAACCGGGACAGGGGGCATATGGCTACACCTTC. The J gene is TRBJ1-2, the V gene TRBV3-1, with 12 bases that match TRBD1. The junction had 3 bases not matched to a gene; V was cut back by 2 bases and J by 5 bases. Germline CDR1 LGHDT, CDR2 YNNKEL (reference sequence). The CDR3 has 15 amino acids.

The J gene is TRBJ2-5, the V gene TRBV5-6; D call uncertain. The germline V gene has CDR1 SGHDT and CDR2 YYEEEE. This CDR3 is built from 15 residues. V gave up 0 bases and J gave up 1 base, with 10 bases separating them. The CDR3 region has the DNA TGTGCCAGCAGCTTGGCTCCGTCGTCCCAAGAGACCCAGTACTTC. The encoded protein is CASSLAPSSQETQYF.